This paragraph covers one T cell receptor (beta chain) sequence. Its specificity is unknown. This sample is part of a study of T cell responses to AZD1222 COVID-19 vaccine. Points from the study as a whole: Nearly half of spike-specific TCRs reportedly target unmutated variant regions.

J gave up 4 bases and V 2 bases, and 8 bases lay outside the gene matches. Per the germline V gene, CDR1 is MNHNS and CDR2 is SASEGT. The CDR3 sequence is 16 residues long. Only in-frame clones appear in the TCRdb table, and some are missing; sequencing was by immunoSEQ multiplex PCR. This table holds 130,000 to 150,000 clones, approximately 89% found once. Sample: peripheral blood, taken 28 days after the second AZD1222 dose. The source of this sequence is an adult who received the AZD1222 COVID-19 vaccine. V and J are TRBV6-1 and TRBJ2-1, with 7 bases aligning to TRBD1. The CDR3 DNA sequence: TGTGCCAGCAGTGAATTTGGGACAGCCATATACAATGAGCAGTTCTTC. It codes for CASSEFGTAIYNEQFF.